This passage covers 30 T cell receptor beta chains from one sample sequenced in a study of shared clonotypes between healthy human individuals. The data were produced by immunoSEQ multiplex PCR, yet TCRdb's version contains in-frame clones alone and is incomplete. The sample shows 950,000 to 1,100,000 clones, 78% of them seen only once. Material for sequencing was memory CD4+ T cells from PBMCs. Subset meaning: CD45RA-negative fraction. These receptor sequences come from a young man in good health. Some clones in this sample may be carry-over from other donors' samples.

At least ten counts were recorded for this clone. V gene TRBV7-6 combines with J gene TRBJ2-7, with D unresolved. This CDR3 is built from 13 residues. V was trimmed by 1 base and J by 5 bases, leaving 9 bases between them. Germline CDR1 is SGHVS and CDR2 is FNYEAQ. The CDR3 DNA is TGTGCCAGCAGCTTAGTTCGCTTGGACGAGCAGTACTTC. Its translation: CASSLVRLDEQYF.

The V call is TRBV5-1, the J call TRBJ2-5, with TRBD2 matching 9 bases. Per germline, CDR1 SGHRS and CDR2 YFSETQ. J lost 5 bases, V lost 0 bases, and 8 bases had no gene match. The length of the CDR3 is 16 residues. CDR3 residues: CASSLGGTSFGETQYF. CDR3 nucleotides: TGCGCCAGCAGCTTGGGCGGGACTAGCTTTGGGGAGACCCAGTACTTC.

The rearrangement uses TRBV28 and TRBJ2-7, with 10 bases lining up with TRBD1. Per germline, CDR1 MDHEN and CDR2 SYDVKM. The ends lost 7 bases at V and 2 bases at J; junction bases unmatched: 2. This CDR3 has 13 residues. The CDR3 nucleotides read TGTGCCAGCACCGGGACAGGGGCCTACGAGCAGTACTTC. Translating it yields CASTGTGAYEQYF.

This clone was detected a few times. The V and J genes are TRBV11-3 and TRBJ2-7; D possibly corresponds to TRBD1 (5 bases). This CDR3 contains 15 residues. Trimming stripped 0 bases from V and 7 bases from J, with 16 bases between. Germline V gene data show CDR1 as SGHNT and CDR2 as YENEEA. This CDR3 reads CASSLDGASRDEQYF. For the CDR3, the DNA is TGTGCCAGCAGCTTAGATGGGGCCTCGCGAGATGAGCAGTACTTC. The whole variable domain, filled in from reference TRBV11-3 and TRBJ2-7, reads EAGVVQSPRYKIIEKKQPVAFWCNPISGHNTLYWYLQNLGQGPELLIRYENEEAVDDSQLPKDRFSAERLKGVDSTLKIQPAELGDSAVYLCASSLDGASRDEQYFGPGTRLTVT.

This rearrangement joins TRBV27 to TRBJ2-6; the D gene could be TRBD1 or TRBD2 (5 bases each). The V gene's germline CDR1 is MNHEY and CDR2 SMNVEV (reference sequence). V was cut by 6 bases and J by 2 bases, with 14 bases left in between. This CDR3 is 16 amino acids long. CDR3: CASSKPGQAGANVLTF. CDR3 nucleotides: TGTGCCAGCAGCAAACCGGGGCAGGCTGGGGCCAACGTCCTGACTTTC.

The V and J genes are TRBV28 and TRBJ2-5; D might be TRBD1 or TRBD2, each matching 6 bases. Trimming left V 5 bases short and J 5 bases short, with 12 bases between. Germline CDR1 MDHEN, CDR2 SYDVKM. The CDR3 extends over 13 amino acids. CDR3 protein: CASSEGGKETQYF. In nucleotides, the CDR3 is TGTGCCAGCAGTGAAGGGGGGAAGGAGACCCAGTACTTC.

This clone was counted once. The chain couples TRBV2 to TRBJ2-2, with D possibly matching TRBD1 (5 bases). Trimming took 2 bases from V and 6 from J, leaving 7 bases between them. Germline values: CDR1 SNHLY, CDR2 FYNNEI. This CDR3 contains 13 residues. The CDR3 coding sequence is TGTGCCAGCAGTGAATCAGGGCCCGGGGAGCTGTTTTTT. This sequence encodes CASSESGPGELFF. The entire variable domain, with the rest obtained from reference TRBV2 and TRBJ2-2, is as follows: EPEVTQTPSHQVTQMGQEVILRCVPISNHLYFYWYRQILGQKVEFLVSFYNNEISEKSEIFDDQFSVERPDGSNFTLKIRSTKLEDSAMYFCASSESGPGELFFGEGSRLTVL.

This chain links TRBV5-1 with TRBJ2-3, with 9 bases aligning to TRBD2. From germline, CDR1 is SGHRS and CDR2 YFSETQ. This CDR3 region has 15 residues. The V segment lost 1 base and the J segment 10 bases; nucleotides outside the gene matches: 10. In DNA, the CDR3 is TGCGCCAGCAGCTTGTTTAGCGGGAGTACTTTCGCGCAGTATTTT. This sequence encodes CASSLFSGSTFAQYF.

The rearrangement joins TRBV5-1 to TRBJ1-4; TRBD1 agrees at 8 bases. J gave up 7 bases and V 7 bases, and 9 bases lay outside the gene matches. The CDR3 has 14 residues. Germline assignment: CDR1 SGHRS and CDR2 YFSETQ. CDR3 bases: TGCGCCAGCGGTCCCGGGACAGGTATTGAAAAACTGTTTTTT. Its translation: CASGPGTGIEKLFF.

The rearrangement links TRBV29-1 to TRBJ1-3; no firm D call. CDR1 is SQVTM, CDR2 ANQGSEA, per germline. This CDR3 region has 13 residues. The V end lost 4 bases, the J end lost 2 bases, and 9 bases lay between the germline ends. CDR3 loop: CSVGVRAGNTIYF. The CDR3 bases are TGCAGCGTTGGGGTCCGGGCTGGAAACACCATATATTTT.

Turning to this clone: A much larger clone sits a single nucleotide away, making a read error possible. The identical CDR3 is also encoded by other nucleotide sequences in the sample. The V call is TRBV28, the J call TRBJ2-4; D perhaps matches TRBD2 (6 bases). The V end lost 1 base, the J end lost 8 bases, and 9 bases lay between the germline ends. The CDR3 extends over 13 amino acids. CDR1 MDHEN and CDR2 SYDVKM come from the germline V gene. CDR3 bases: TGTGCCAGCAGTTTATCAGGAGGGTACATTCAGTACTTC. Its translation is CASSLSGGYIQYF.

The J gene is TRBJ1-1, the V gene TRBV6-5; D unresolved. Between the trimmed V and J ends, which lost 10 bases and 6 bases, there was a span of 9 bases. Per germline, CDR1 MNHEY and CDR2 SVGAGI. This CDR3 contains 10 residues. CDR3 amino acids: CAILRAEAFF. DNA for the CDR3: TGTGCCATCCTAAGGGCTGAAGCTTTCTTT.

Written as DNA, the CDR3 is TGTGCCAGCAGCGCCCAGGTAGCCACAGATACGCAGTATTTT. Amino acid sequence: CASSAQVATDTQYF. This chain uses TRBV9 with TRBJ2-3; D gene unclear. This CDR3 region has 14 residues. The germline gives CDR1 SGDLS, CDR2 YYNGEE. V lost 3 bases and J lost 2, with 10 bases in between.

The J gene is TRBJ2-1, the V gene TRBV6-4, with 10 positions matching TRBD2. This CDR3 has 16 residues. Germline CDR1 MRHNA, CDR2 SNTAGT. The ends lost 3 bases at V and 4 bases at J; junction bases unmatched: 6. CDR3 coding DNA: TGTGCCAGCAGTGATTGGACTAGCGGACAATACAATGAGCAGTTCTTC. It is translated as CASSDWTSGQYNEQFF.

This chain joins TRBV7-6 and TRBJ1-1, with D possibly being TRBD1 (6 bases). V was pared by 3 bases and J by 3 bases, with 17 bases between. The CDR3 consists of 16 residues. Looked up from germline, CDR1 is SGHVS and CDR2 is FNYEAQ. The CDR3 loop is CASSLAPGQIYTEAFF. In nucleotides, the CDR3 is TGTGCCAGCAGCTTGGCCCCCGGACAGATTTACACTGAAGCTTTCTTT.

Regarding this clone: One end of the junction varies from germline; a read error may be responsible. The V and J genes are TRBV28 and TRBJ2-3; TRBD1 aligns across 7 bases. Germline CDR1 reads MDHEN; CDR2 reads SYDVKM. The CDR3 sequence is 16 residues long. CDR3 nucleotide sequence: TGTACCAGCAGCAAAGACAGGGTTAGAGGCACAGATACGCAGTATTTT. Protein sequence: CTSSKDRVRGTDTQYF.

V and J are TRBV30 and TRBJ1-2; the match to TRBD1 covers 10 bases. Germline V gene lookup returns CDR1 GTSNPN and CDR2 SVGIG (reference sequence). There are 14 residues in the CDR3. V was pared by 1 base and J by 7 bases, with 6 bases of the junction left unmatched. Here the CDR3 DNA reads TGTGCCTGGAGTGCCGGACAGGGGGTGGGTGGCTACACCTTC. Protein sequence: CAWSAGQGVGGYTF.

CDR3 loop: CASSFIGGELGEQYF. The DNA of the CDR3 is TGTGCCAGCAGTTTCATTGGGGGCGAGCTGGGTGAGCAGTACTTC. V is TRBV28 and J is TRBJ2-7; possible D gene TRBD1, 6 bases. There are 15 residues in the CDR3. From germline, CDR1 is MDHEN and CDR2 SYDVKM. The germline V and J ends were trimmed by 3 bases and 7 bases, with 19 bases remaining between them.

In this sample, this clone turned up a few times. The chain uses TRBV19 and TRBJ2-5; 10 bases align to TRBD2. Per the germline V gene, CDR1 is LNHDA and CDR2 is SQIVND (reference sequence). V was pared by 4 bases and J by 4 bases, with 12 bases of the junction left unmatched. There are 17 residues in the CDR3. For the CDR3, the DNA is TGTGCCAGTAGTAGTGATTGGCTAGCGGGAGTTCCAGAGACCCAGTACTTC. Its protein is CASSSDWLAGVPETQYF.

Only a few counts were recorded for this clone. J is TRBJ1-3 and V is TRBV6-6; D unclear. Trimming stripped 1 base from V and 9 bases from J, with 13 bases between. The V gene's germline CDR1 is MNHNY and CDR2 SVGAGI (reference sequence). The CDR3 loop spans 14 amino acids. This CDR3 reads CASSYYPDSATIYF. CDR3 nucleotide sequence: TGTGCCAGCAGTTACTACCCTGACTCGGCCACCATATATTTT.

This clone was observed once. This chain joins TRBV5-1 and TRBJ2-3; no clear D. V was pared by 7 bases and J by 1 base, with 10 bases between. CDR1 is SGHRS and CDR2 is YFSETQ in the germline V gene. This CDR3 is built from 13 residues. As DNA, the CDR3 is TGCGCCAGCGGTTCCTGGGGCACAGATACGCAGTATTTT. This codes for CASGSWGTDTQYF.

This clone was counted only a few times. The rearrangement links TRBV12-5 to TRBJ2-5, with TRBD1 matching 7 bases. J lost 4 bases, V lost 6 bases, and 5 bases had no gene match. The CDR3 loop spans 13 amino acids. Germline V gene lookup returns CDR1 LGHNT and CDR2 FRNRAP. The CDR3 DNA reads TGTGCTAGTGGAATTCGGGACAGAGAGACCCAGTACTTC. Encoded protein: CASGIRDRETQYF.

This clone was counted once. The V and J genes are TRBV5-4 and TRBJ2-7, with TRBD1 matching 7 bases. Judging by the DNA end, TRBJ2-5 fits better; the J call may be wrong. CDR3 length equals 13 residues. The germline CDR1 and CDR2 sequences are SGHNT and YYREEE (reference sequence). The CDR3 here is CASRRDSQETQYF. CDR3 nucleotide sequence: TGTGCCAGCAGAAGGGACAGCCAAGAGACCCAGTACTTC.

The chain carries TRBV18 and TRBJ2-5, with D possibly TRBD1 on 5 matching bases. The length of the CDR3 is 15 residues. The V end lost 6 bases, the J end lost 5 bases, and 19 bases lay between the germline ends. Germline-derived CDR1 and CDR2 are KGHSH and LQKENI. CDR3 region: CASSLNSRVPETQYF. In DNA form, the CDR3 reads TGTGCCAGCTCCCTGAATTCCAGGGTTCCCGAGACCCAGTACTTC.

Comment on this clone: One junction end disagrees with the germline gene, perhaps due to a read error. V gene TRBV9 combines with J gene TRBJ2-3, with a tentative D call TRBD1 (5 bases). The CDR3 consists of 14 residues. Germline CDR1 SGDLS, CDR2 YYNGEE. CDR3 protein: CASSAGAGTGTQYF. The CDR3 DNA reads as TGTGCCAGCAGCGCTGGGGCAGGTACAGGTACGCAGTATTTT.

About this clone: Other nucleotide sequences from this sample produce the same CDR3. The gene calls are TRBV28 and TRBJ1-1; 9 bases align to TRBD1. Trimming at V came to 3 bases and at J to 0 bases, leaving 2 bases not matched to a gene. The CDR3 loop spans 15 amino acids. The V gene's germline CDR1 is MDHEN and CDR2 SYDVKM. The CDR3 sequence: CASSLGQGMNTEAFF. Here the CDR3 DNA reads TGTGCCAGCAGTTTGGGACAGGGCATGAACACTGAAGCTTTCTTT.

This clone was counted once. The same CDR3 can be traced to other DNA sequences in this sample. The chain recombines TRBV5-1 with TRBJ1-5, with D unclear. V was pared by 1 base and J by 4 bases, with 6 bases between. The CDR3 is made up of 13 amino acids. CDR1 and CDR2 (germline): SGHRS, YFSETQ. The CDR3, as DNA: TGCGCCAGCAGCTTGACAGTAAATCAGCCCCAGCATTTT. It is translated as CASSLTVNQPQHF.

The J gene is TRBJ1-5, the V gene TRBV4-2; D remains unclear. With 1 base removed from V and 5 bases from J, the gap between germline ends came to 9 bases. The CDR3 loop spans 14 amino acids. Looked up from germline, CDR1 is LGHNA and CDR2 is YNFKEQ. CDR3 DNA sequence: TGTGCCAGCAGCCAAGGGGCCGGGGATCAGCCCCAGCATTTT. Amino acid sequence: CASSQGAGDQPQHF.

The chain carries TRBV9 and TRBJ1-5; unclear D gene. Germline-derived CDR1 and CDR2 are SGDLS and YYNGEE. The length of the CDR3 is 14 residues. The germline V and J ends were trimmed by 4 bases and 6 bases, with 14 bases remaining between them. The CDR3, as DNA: TGTGCCAGCAGCCCCCTTATGGGTGGTCAGCCCCAGCATTTT. Encoded protein: CASSPLMGGQPQHF.

There are a few counts of this clone. V usage is TRBV7-2 and J usage is TRBJ2-3; possible D gene TRBD2, 5 bases. The V gene's germline CDR1 is SGHTA and CDR2 FQGNSA. Trimming shortened V by 3 bases and J by 0 bases, and 10 bases separated the two germline ends. This CDR3 region has 15 residues. The CDR3 protein is CASSFARTSTDTQYF. The DNA for the CDR3 is TGTGCCAGCAGCTTCGCGCGGACTAGCACAGATACGCAGTATTTT.